A single sample is the source of the 5 T cell receptor beta chains below, sequenced in a study of cytomegalovirus exposure and HLA in healthy donors. Primers for the PCR totalled 60 Vbeta and 13 Jbeta. TCRdb keeps only in-frame clones here, not all; method: immunoSEQ multiplex PCR. The profile shows some 180,000 clones, 73% of them singletons. The specimen sequenced was PBMCs. The receptors come from a woman between 18 and 29 years old in good health and CMV-seropositive.

This clone was seen a single time. The V and J genes are TRBV7-3 and TRBJ2-2; 8 nucleotides agree with TRBD2. CDR3 size: 17 residues. CDR1 is SGHTA, CDR2 FQGTGA, per germline. Trimming cost V 0 bases and J 0 bases; bases outside gene matches: 3. Here the CDR3 reads CASSLTSGNANTGELFF. DNA for the CDR3: TGTGCCAGCAGCTTAACTAGCGGGAACGCGAACACCGGGGAGCTGTTTTTT.

This clone was detected a few times. The chain combines TRBV19 with TRBJ2-3; 10 nucleotides line up with TRBD2. Per the germline V gene, CDR1 is LNHDA and CDR2 is SQIVND (reference sequence). The CDR3 consists of 15 residues. V shed 5 bases, J shed 8 bases, and the junction held 10 bases outside the gene matches. This chain's CDR3 is CASSALAGAPVTQYF. The CDR3 DNA reads TGTGCCAGTAGTGCCCTAGCGGGGGCCCCCGTTACGCAGTATTTT. Drawing the rest from reference TRBV19 and TRBJ2-3, the complete variable domain is DGGITQSPKYLFRKEGQNVTLSCEQNLNHDAMYWYRQDPGQGLRLIYYSQIVNDFQKGDIAEGYSVSREKKESFPLTVTSAQKNPTAFYLCASSALAGAPVTQYFGPGTRLTVL.

This clone was observed a handful of times. The chain couples TRBV2 to TRBJ2-1, with TRBD2 matching 11 bases. CDR1 SNHLY and CDR2 FYNNEI come from the germline V gene. This CDR3 region has 15 residues. V was clipped by 2 bases and J by 6 bases; unmatched bases: 3. DNA of the CDR3: TGTGCCAGCAGTGAAAGTAGCGGGGGGGCCAATGAGCAGTTCTTC. It encodes CASSESSGGANEQFF.

This clone was seen a few times. CDR3 sequence reads: CATTGGAREKLFF. In DNA form, the CDR3 reads TGTGCCACCACAGGGGGCGCTCGGGAAAAACTGTTTTTT. The V and J genes are TRBV6-4 and TRBJ1-4; 9 bases match TRBD1. The J segment lost 8 bases and the V segment lost 10 bases, leaving 8 bases of the junction unmatched. The germline gives CDR1 MRHNA, CDR2 SNTAGT. CDR3 length equals 13 residues.

This sequence joins TRBV7-9 and TRBJ2-1; 9 bases fit TRBD2. Germline V CDR1 and CDR2: SEHNR, FQNEAQ (reference sequence). V was clipped by 5 bases and J by 4 bases; unmatched bases: 6. This CDR3 is built from 15 residues. CDR3 bases: TGTGCCAGCAGCCGCGGGGGGGGTCTTTACAATGAGCAGTTCTTC. Protein: CASSRGGGLYNEQFF.